Included here is one T cell receptor beta chain sequence, with context. Its specificity is unknown. PRAID featured prominent immunodeficiency. These data are taken from a study of stem cell transplantation in POMP-related autoinflammatory disease. Study overall: Defective thymoproteasomes were hypothesized to impair CD8+ T-cell positive selection. Pre-transplant patients had naive-skewed CD4+ T cells and few CD8+ T cells.

Germline lookup yields CDR1 LNHDA and CDR2 SQIVND (reference sequence). Trimming took 5 bases from V and 2 from J; bases not matched to a gene: 3. The length of the CDR3 is 15 residues. Findings and limits, study-wide: Across all analyzed T-cell subsets, patients with PRAID tended toward reduced diversity and increased clonality. Unique TRB V-J gene pairings were limited in number in patients with PRAID.

Data came from immunoSEQ multiplex PCR; TCRdb stores just in-frame clones and leaves some out. The repertoire includes about 8,900 clones, 90% to 95% of them detected once, and roughly 2.6% sits in the top ten. Sequences were derived from CD8+ T cells from PBMCs, sampled before stem cell transplantation. The rearrangement joins TRBV19 to TRBJ2-7; TRBD2 matches 13 bases. This receptor was obtained from a human donor with POMP-related autoinflammation and immune dysregulation (PRAID). The CDR3 loop is CASSAGLAGAYEQYF. CDR3 nucleotides: TGTGCCAGTAGTGCCGGACTAGCGGGGGCCTACGAGCAGTACTTC.